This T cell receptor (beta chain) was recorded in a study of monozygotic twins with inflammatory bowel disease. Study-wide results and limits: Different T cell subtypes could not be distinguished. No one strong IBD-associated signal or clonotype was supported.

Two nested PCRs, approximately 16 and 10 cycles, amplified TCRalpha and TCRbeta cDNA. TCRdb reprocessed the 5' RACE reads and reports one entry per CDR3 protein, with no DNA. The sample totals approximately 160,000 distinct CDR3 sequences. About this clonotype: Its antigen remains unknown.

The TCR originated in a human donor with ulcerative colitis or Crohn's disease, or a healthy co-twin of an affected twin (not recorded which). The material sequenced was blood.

This CDR3 is CAIGTSGSTDTQYF. The chain has TRBV10-3 and TRBJ2-3; TCRdb's assignment of TRBD2 cannot be checked, as there is no DNA. Germline assignment: CDR1 ENHRY and CDR2 SYGVKD. This CDR3 has 14 amino acids.